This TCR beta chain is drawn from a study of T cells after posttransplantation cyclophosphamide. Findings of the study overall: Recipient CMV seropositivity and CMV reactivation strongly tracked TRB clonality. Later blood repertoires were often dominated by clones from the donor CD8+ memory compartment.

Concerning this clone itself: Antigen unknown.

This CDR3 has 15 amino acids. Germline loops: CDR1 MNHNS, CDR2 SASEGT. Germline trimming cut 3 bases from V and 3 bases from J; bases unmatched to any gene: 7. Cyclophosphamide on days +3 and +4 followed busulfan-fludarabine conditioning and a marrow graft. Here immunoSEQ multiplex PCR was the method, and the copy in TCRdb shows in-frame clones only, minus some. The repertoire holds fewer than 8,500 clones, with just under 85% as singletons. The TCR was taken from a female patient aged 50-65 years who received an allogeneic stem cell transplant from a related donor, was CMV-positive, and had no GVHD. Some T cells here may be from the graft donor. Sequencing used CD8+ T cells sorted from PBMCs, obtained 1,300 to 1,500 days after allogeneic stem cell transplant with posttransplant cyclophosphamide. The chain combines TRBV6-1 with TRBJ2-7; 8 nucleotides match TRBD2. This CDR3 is CASSDHAGGLYEQYF. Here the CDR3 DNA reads TGTGCCAGCAGTGACCACGCGGGAGGACTCTACGAGCAGTACTTC.